The table lists the clone carrying this TCR beta chain with a few counts. Antigen specificity is unknown. This entry comes from a study of response to subunit inactivated influenza vaccine. The CDR3 sequence is 18 residues long. Per the germline V gene, CDR1 is SGHVS and CDR2 is FNYEAQ. With 0 bases clipped from V and 0 bases from J, the junction kept 6 bases outside the gene matches. TCRdb re-called the RT-PCR reads through MiXCR, storing one row per CDR3 protein. Among about 780,000 distinct CDR3 sequences listed, approximately 17% were seen once. Whole-study findings and limits: It was suggested by the authors that few new T cells are recruited by each seasonal influenza vaccination.

The sequenced sample was PBMCs from blood, obtained about 5 days after vaccination. The TCR comes from a man aged 50 to 60 who received an inactivated influenza vaccine. This sequence joins TRBV7-6 and TRBJ2-3; TRBD2 agrees at 10 bases. The CDR3 region is CASSLASGGPLSTDTQYF. The CDR3 DNA reads TGTGCCAGCAGCTTAGCTAGCGGGGGGCCACTAAGCACAGATACGCAGTATTTT.